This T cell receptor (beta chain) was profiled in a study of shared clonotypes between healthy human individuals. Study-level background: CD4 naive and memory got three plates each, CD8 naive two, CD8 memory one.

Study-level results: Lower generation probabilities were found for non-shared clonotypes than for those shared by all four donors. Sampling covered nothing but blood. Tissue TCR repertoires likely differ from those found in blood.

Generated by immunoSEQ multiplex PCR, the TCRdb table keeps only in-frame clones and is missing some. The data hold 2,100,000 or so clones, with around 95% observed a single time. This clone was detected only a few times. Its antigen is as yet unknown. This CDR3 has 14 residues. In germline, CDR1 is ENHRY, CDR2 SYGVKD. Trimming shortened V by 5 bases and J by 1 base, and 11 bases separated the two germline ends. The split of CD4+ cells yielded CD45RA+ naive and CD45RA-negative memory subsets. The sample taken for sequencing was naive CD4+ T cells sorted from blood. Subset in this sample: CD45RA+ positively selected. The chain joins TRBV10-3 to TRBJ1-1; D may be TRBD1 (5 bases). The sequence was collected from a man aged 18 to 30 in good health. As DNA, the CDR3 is TGTGCCATCAGTCGACAGACTACGAACACTGAAGCTTTCTTT. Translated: CAISRQTTNTEAFF.